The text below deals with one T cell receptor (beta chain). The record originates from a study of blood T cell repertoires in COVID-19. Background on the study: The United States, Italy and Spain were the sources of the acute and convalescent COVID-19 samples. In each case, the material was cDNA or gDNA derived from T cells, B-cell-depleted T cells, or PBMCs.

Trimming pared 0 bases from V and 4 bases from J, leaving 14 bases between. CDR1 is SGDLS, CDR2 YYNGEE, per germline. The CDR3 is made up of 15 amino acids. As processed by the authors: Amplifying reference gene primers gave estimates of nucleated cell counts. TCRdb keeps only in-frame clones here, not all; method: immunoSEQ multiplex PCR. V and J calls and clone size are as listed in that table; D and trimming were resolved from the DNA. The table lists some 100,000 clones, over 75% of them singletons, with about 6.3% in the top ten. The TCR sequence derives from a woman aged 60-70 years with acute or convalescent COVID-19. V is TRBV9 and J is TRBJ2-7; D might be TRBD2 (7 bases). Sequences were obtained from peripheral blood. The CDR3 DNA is TGTGCCAGCAGCGTAGCAGGGGAGGGAGATTACGAGCAGTACTTC. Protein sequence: CASSVAGEGDYEQYF.